This TCR beta chain was captured by sequencing in a study of regulatory T cells in long-lasting Graves disease. Study findings and constraints: Persistent Graves' cases showed lower TCR diversity than newly diagnosed cases. More public clonotypes were shared by persistent patients (around 2,800) than by new patients (under 1,000).

Sequencing libraries for TCR beta were prepared with iRepertoire HTBI primers and Arm-PCR of CDR3 regions. MiXCR, run by TCRdb on the multiplex PCR reads, gives a single entry per CDR3 protein. Of 620,000 or so distinct CDR3 sequences listed, 16% are singletons. As to time point: newly diagnosed GD, antithyroid drugs for less than 3 months. Extracted RNA from PBMCs served as the source of the TCR library. The CDR3 has 12 amino acids. Per the germline V gene, CDR1 is MNHEY and CDR2 is SVGEGT. V lost 5 bases to trimming and J lost 13 bases, with 12 bases between them. With respect to this clonotype: Its antigen remains unknown.

The sample was also reused in another study, on T cells in Graves' hyperthyroidism and ophthalmopathy.

Source: peripheral blood mononuclear cells (PBMCs), taken at new diagnosis, from a patient treated with antithyroid drugs. This receptor was identified in a woman in her 30s with Graves disease. The chain uses TRBV6-2 or TRBV6-3 and TRBJ2-6; D unresolved. CDR3 region: CASSGSAGVLTF. CDR3 coding DNA: TGTGCCAGCAGTGGGTCCGCCGGTGTCCTGACTTTC.